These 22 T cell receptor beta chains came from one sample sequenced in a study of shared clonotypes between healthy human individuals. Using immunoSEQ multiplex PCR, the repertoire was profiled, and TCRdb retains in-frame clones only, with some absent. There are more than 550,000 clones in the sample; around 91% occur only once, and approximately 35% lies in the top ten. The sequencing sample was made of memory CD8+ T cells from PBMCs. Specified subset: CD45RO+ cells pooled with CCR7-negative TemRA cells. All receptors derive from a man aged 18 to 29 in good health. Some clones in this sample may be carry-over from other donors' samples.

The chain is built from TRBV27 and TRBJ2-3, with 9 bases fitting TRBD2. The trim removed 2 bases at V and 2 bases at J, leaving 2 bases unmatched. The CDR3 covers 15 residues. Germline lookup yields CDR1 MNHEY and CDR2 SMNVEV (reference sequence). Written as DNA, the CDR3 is TGTGCCAGCAGTTTAGTAGCGGGGGCCACAGATACGCAGTATTTT. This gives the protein CASSLVAGATDTQYF.

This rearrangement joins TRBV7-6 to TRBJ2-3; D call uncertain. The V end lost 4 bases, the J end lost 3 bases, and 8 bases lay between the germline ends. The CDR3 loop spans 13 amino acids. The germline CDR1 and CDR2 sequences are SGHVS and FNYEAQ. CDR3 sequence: CASSSFGTDTQYF. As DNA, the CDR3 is TGTGCCAGCAGCTCTTTCGGAACAGATACGCAGTATTTT.

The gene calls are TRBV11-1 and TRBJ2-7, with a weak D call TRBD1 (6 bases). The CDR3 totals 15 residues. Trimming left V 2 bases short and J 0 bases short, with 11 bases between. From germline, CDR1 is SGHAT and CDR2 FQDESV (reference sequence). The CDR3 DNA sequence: TGTGCCAGCAGCTTATCGGGACAAAGCTCCTACGAGCAGTACTTC. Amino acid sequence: CASSLSGQSSYEQYF.

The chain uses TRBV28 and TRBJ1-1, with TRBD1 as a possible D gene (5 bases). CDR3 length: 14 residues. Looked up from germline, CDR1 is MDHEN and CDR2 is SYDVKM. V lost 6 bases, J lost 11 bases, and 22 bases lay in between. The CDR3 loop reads CASSLQGGAADAFF. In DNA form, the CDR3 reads TGTGCCAGCAGCCTTCAGGGCGGAGCTGCGGATGCTTTCTTT.

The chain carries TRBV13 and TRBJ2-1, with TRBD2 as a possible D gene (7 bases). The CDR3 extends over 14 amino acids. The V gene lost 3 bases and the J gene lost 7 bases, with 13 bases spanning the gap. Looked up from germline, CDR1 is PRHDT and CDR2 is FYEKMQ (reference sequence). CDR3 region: CASSLGGGRNEQFF. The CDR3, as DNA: TGTGCCAGCAGCTTGGGCGGGGGCAGGAATGAGCAGTTCTTC.

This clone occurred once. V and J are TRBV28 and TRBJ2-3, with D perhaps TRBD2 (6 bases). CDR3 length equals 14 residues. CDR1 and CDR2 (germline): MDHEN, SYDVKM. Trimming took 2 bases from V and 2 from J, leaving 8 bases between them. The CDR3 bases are TGTGCCAGCAGTTTAAGGAGGGACACAGATACGCAGTATTTT. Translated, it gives CASSLRRDTDTQYF. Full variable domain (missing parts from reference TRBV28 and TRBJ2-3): DVKVTQSSRYLVKRTGEKVFLECVQDMDHENMFWYRQDPGLGLRLIYFSYDVKMKEKGDIPEGYSVSREKKERFSLILESASTNQTSMYLCASSLRRDTDTQYFGPGTRLTVL.

CDR3 sequence (DNA): TGTGCCAGCAGCTCCTATCCCCGGATGGGGACAGGGGAAGAGCAGTACTTC. This sequence encodes CASSSYPRMGTGEEQYF. The chain joins TRBV7-9 to TRBJ2-7; 10 bases map to TRBD1. Trimming took 4 bases from V and 7 from J; bases not matched to a gene: 16. This CDR3 comprises 17 residues. The germline V gene encodes CDR1 SEHNR and CDR2 FQNEAQ (reference sequence). Drawing the rest from reference TRBV7-9 and TRBJ2-7, the complete variable domain is DTGVSQNPRHKITKRGQNVTFRCDPISEHNRLYWYRQTLGQGPEFLTYFQNEAQLEKSRLLSDRFSAERPKGSFSTLEIQRTEQGDSAMYLCASSSYPRMGTGEEQYFGPGTRLTVT.

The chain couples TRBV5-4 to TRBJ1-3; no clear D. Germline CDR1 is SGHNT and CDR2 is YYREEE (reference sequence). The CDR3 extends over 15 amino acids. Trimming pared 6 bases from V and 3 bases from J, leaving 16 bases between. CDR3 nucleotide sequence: TGTGCCAGCACCAAGGGTGGGCCCGGTGGAAACACCATATATTTT. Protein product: CASTKGGPGGNTIYF.

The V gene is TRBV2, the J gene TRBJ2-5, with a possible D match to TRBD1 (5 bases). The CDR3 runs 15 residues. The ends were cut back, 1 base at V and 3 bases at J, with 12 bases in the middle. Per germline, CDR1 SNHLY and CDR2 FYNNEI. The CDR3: CASSEGGQTKETQYF. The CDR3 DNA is TGTGCCAGCAGTGAAGGGGGCCAAACCAAAGAGACCCAGTACTTC.

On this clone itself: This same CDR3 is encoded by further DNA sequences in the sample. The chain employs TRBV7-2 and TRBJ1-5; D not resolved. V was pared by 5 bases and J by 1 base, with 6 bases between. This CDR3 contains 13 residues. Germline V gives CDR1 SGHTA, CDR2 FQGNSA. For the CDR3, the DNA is TGTGCCAGCAGCCGACTAAGCAATCAGCCCCAGCATTTT. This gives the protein CASSRLSNQPQHF.

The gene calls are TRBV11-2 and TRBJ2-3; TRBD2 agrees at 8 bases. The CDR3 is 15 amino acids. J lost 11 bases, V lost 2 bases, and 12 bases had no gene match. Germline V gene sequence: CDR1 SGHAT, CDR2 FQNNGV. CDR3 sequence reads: CASSLSASAAGGQYF. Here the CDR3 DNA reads TGTGCCAGCAGCTTAAGCGCTAGCGCGGCGGGGGGGCAGTATTTT. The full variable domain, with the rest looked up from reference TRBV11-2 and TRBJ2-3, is EAGVAQSPRYKIIEKRQSVAFWCNPISGHATLYWYQQILGQGPKLLIQFQNNGVVDDSQLPKDRFSAERLKGVDSTLKIQPAKLEDSAVYLCASSLSASAAGGQYFGPGTRLTVL.

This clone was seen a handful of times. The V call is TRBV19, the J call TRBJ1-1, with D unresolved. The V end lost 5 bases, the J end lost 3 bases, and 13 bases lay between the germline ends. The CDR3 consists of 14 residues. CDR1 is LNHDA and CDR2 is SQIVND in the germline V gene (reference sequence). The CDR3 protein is CASSLGPGYTEAFF. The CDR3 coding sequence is TGTGCCAGTAGTTTAGGACCCGGGTACACTGAAGCTTTCTTT. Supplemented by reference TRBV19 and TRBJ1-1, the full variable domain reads DGGITQSPKYLFRKEGQNVTLSCEQNLNHDAMYWYRQDPGQGLRLIYYSQIVNDFQKGDIAEGYSVSREKKESFPLTVTSAQKNPTAFYLCASSLGPGYTEAFFGQGTRLTVV.

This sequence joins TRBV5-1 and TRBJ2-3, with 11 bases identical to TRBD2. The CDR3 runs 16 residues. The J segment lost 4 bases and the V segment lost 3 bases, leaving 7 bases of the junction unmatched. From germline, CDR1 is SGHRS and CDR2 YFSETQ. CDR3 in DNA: TGCGCCAGCAGCTCTGGACTAGCGGGTTTGTCAGATACGCAGTATTTT. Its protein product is CASSSGLAGLSDTQYF.

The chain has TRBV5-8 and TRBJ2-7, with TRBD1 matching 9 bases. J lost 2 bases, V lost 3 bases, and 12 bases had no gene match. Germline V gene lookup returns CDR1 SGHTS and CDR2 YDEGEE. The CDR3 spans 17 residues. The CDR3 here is CASSSPRDRVRTYEQYF. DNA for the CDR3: TGTGCCAGCAGCTCCCCCCGGGACAGGGTCAGGACCTACGAGCAGTACTTC.

CDR3 nucleotides: TGCGCCAGCAGCCAAGGGGTTTGGCGGGACGGGAGGGGCGAGCAGTACTTC. Its translation: CASSQGVWRDGRGEQYF. This chain joins TRBV4-1 and TRBJ2-7; TRBD2 matches 8 bases. Germline CDR1 MGHRA, CDR2 YSYEKL. This CDR3 is 17 amino acids long. V shed 1 base, J shed 6 bases, and the junction held 14 bases outside the gene matches.

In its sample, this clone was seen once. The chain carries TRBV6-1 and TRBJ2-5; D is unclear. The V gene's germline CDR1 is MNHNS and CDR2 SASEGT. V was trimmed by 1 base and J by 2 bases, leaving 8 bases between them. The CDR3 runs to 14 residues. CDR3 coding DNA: TGTGCCAGCAGTGAAGTTGGTAAACAAGAGACCCAGTACTTC. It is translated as CASSEVGKQETQYF.

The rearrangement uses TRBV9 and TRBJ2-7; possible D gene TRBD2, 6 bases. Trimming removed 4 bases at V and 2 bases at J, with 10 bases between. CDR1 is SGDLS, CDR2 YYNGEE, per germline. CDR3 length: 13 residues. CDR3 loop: CASSPGVPYEQYF. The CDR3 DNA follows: TGTGCCAGCAGCCCGGGGGTCCCCTACGAGCAGTACTTC. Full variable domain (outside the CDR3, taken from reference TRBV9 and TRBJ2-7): DSGVTQTPKHLITATGQRVTLRCSPRSGDLSVYWYQQSLDQGLQFLIQYYNGEERAKGNILERFSAQQFPDLHSELNLSSLELGDSALYFCASSPGVPYEQYFGPGTRLTVT.

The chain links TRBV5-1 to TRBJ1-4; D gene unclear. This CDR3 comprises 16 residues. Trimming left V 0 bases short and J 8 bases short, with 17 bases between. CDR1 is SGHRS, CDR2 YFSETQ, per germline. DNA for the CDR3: TGCGCCAGCAGCTTGGGGACGAACGAGTTTTTCGAAAAACTGTTTTTT. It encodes CASSLGTNEFFEKLFF.

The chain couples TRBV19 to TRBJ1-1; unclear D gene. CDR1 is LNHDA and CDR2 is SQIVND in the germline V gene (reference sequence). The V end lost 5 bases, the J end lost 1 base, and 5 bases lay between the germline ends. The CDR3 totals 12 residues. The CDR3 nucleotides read TGTGCCAGTAGTGTAGGGAACACTGAAGCTTTCTTT. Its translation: CASSVGNTEAFF.

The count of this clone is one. The CDR3 DNA follows: TGTGCCAGCAGCTGGCGGTCTAGCGGGGGAAGCTCCTACGAGCAGTACTTC. Its protein is CASSWRSSGGSSYEQYF. This chain joins TRBV11-2 and TRBJ2-7; 10 bases align to TRBD2. Losses at the gene ends were 4 bases for V and 0 bases for J; bases not matched to a gene: 9. Germline-derived CDR1 and CDR2 are SGHAT and FQNNGV. The CDR3 consists of 17 residues.

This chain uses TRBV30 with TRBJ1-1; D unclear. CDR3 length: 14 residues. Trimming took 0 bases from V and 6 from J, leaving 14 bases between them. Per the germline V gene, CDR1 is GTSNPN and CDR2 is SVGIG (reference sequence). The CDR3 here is CAWSVGREVSEAFF. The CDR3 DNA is TGTGCCTGGAGTGTTGGGAGGGAGGTTTCTGAAGCTTTCTTT.

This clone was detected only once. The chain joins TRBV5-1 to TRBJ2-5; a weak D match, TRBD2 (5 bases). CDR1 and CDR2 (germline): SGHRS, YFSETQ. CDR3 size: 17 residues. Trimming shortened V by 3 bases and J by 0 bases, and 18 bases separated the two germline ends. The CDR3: CASSSQGRGNYQETQYF. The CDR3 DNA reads TGCGCCAGCAGCTCCCAAGGTCGGGGTAACTACCAAGAGACCCAGTACTTC.